The present T cell receptor beta chain was sequenced within a study of T cell repertoires in cytomegalovirus infection. Trimming cost V 1 base and J 5 bases; bases outside gene matches: 1. CDR1 and CDR2 (germline): LGHNT, FRNRAP. The CDR3 spans 13 residues. MiXCR, run by TCRdb on the reads, gives a single entry per CDR3 protein. The top ten clones hold roughly an eighth of a sample with 400,000 or so distinct CDR3 sequences, roughly 31% of them seen once. Study-wide results and limits: It was HLA-C-restricted CMV-specific TCR beta clonotypes that dominated the response ex vivo.

Remarks on this clonotype: The antigen remains unidentified.

This clonotype originated in a human donor in good health (CMV status not recorded). Some clones in this sample may be carry-over from other donors' samples. The sample taken for sequencing was PBMCs. The rearrangement links TRBV12-5 to TRBJ1-2; 7 bases align to TRBD1. CDR3 loop: CASGLGQGYGYTF. CDR3 in DNA: TGTGCTAGTGGTTTGGGACAGGGTTATGGCTACACCTTC.